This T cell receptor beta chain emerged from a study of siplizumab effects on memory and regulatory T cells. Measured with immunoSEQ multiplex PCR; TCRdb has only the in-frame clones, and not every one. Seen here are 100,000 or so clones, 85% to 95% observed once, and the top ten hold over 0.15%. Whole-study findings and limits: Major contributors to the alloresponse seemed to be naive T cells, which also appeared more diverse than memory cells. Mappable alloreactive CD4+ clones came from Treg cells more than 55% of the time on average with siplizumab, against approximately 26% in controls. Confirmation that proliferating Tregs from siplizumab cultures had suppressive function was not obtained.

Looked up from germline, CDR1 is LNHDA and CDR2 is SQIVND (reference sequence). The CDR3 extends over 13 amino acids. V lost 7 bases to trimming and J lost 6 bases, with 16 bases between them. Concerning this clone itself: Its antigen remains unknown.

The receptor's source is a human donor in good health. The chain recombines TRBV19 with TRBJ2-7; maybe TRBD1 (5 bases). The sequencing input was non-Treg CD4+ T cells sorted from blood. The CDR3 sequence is CASIGQGSREQYF. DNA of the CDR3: TGTGCCAGTATCGGGCAGGGCTCTCGCGAGCAGTACTTC.